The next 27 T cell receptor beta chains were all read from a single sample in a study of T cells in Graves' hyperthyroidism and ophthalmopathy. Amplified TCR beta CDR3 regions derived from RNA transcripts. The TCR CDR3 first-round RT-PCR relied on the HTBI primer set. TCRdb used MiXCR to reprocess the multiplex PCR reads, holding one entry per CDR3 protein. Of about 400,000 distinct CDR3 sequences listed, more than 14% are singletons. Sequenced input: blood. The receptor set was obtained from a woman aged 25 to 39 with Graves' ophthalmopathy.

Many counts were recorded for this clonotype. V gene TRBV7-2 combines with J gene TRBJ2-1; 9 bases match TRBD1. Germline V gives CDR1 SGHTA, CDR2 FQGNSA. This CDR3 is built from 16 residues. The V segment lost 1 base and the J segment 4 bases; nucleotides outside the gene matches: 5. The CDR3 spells CASSLGGTGTYNEQFF. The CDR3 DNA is TGTGCCAGCAGCTTAGGGGGGACAGGGACATACAATGAGCAGTTCTTC.

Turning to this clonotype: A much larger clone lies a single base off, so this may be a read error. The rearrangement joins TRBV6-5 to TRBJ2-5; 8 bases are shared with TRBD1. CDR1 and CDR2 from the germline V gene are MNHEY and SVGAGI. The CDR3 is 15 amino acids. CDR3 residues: CASGYLDRVGETQYF. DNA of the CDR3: TGTGCCAGCGGTTACCTGGACAGGGTGGGAGAGACCCAGTACTTC.

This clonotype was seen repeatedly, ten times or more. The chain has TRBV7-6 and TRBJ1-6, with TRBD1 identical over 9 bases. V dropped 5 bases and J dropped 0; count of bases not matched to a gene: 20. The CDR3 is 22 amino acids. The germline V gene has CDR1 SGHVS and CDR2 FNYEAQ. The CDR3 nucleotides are TGTGCCAGCAGCCCACAGCCATTCACCGGGACAGGGAAGAGCTCCTATAATTCACCCCTCCACTTT. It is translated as CASSPQPFTGTGKSSYNSPLHF.

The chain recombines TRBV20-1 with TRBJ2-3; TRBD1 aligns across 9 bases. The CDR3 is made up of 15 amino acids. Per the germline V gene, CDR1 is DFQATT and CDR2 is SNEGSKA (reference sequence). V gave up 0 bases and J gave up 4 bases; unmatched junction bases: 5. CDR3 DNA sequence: TGCAGTGCTAGAGACAGGGACAGGGCTGCAGATACGCAGTATTTT. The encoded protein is CSARDRDRAADTQYF.

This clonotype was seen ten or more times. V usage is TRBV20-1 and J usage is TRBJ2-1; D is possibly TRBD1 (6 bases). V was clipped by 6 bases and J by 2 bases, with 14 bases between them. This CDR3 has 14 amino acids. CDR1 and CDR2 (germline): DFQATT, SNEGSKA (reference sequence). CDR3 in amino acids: CSAQNQGPYNEQFF. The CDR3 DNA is TGCAGTGCCCAAAATCAGGGGCCCTACAATGAGCAGTTCTTC.

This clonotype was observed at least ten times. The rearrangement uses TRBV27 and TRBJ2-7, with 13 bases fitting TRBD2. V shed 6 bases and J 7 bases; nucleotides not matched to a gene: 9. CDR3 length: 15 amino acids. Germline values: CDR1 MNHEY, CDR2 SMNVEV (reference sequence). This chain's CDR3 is CASRSMTGLAGEQYF. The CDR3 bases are TGTGCCAGCAGATCCATGACGGGACTAGCGGGGGAGCAGTACTTC.

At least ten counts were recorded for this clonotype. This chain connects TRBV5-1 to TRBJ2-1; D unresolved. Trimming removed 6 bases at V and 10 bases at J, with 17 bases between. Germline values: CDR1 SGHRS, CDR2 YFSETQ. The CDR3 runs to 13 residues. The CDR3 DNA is TGCGCCAGCAACCCCACAGTGAGTAACGAGCAGTTCTTC. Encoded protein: CASNPTVSNEQFF. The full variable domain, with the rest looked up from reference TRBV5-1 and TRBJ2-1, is KAGVTQTPRYLIKTRGQQVTLSCSPISGHRSVSWYQQTPGQGLQFLFEYFSETQRNKGNFPGRFSGRQFSNSRSEMNVSTLELGDSALYLCASNPTVSNEQFFGPGTRLTVL.

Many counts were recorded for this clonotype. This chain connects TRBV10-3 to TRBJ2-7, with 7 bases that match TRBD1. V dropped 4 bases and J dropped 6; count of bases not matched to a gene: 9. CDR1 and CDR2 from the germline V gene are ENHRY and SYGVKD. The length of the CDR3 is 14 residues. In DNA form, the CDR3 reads TGTGCCATCAGTGGACAGGGAATGTCTGGCGAGCAGTACTTC. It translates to CAISGQGMSGEQYF.

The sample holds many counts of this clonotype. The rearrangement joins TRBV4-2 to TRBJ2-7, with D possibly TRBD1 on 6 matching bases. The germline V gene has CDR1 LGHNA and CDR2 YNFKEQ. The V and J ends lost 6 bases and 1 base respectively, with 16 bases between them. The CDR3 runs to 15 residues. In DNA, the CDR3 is TGTGCCAGCAGATACAGGGATCAGGCGTCCTACGAGCAGTACTTC. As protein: CASRYRDQASYEQYF.

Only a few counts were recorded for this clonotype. This CDR3 is CASRRDRDGGYTF. In DNA form, the CDR3 reads TGTGCCAGTAGAAGGGACAGGGATGGTGGCTACACCTTC. The rearrangement links TRBV19 to TRBJ1-2; 9 bases are a match to TRBD1. Germline CDR1 and CDR2: LNHDA and SQIVND (reference sequence). V shed 6 bases and J 7 bases; nucleotides not matched to a gene: 6. The CDR3 sequence is 13 residues long. Based on the CDR3 plus reference TRBV19 and TRBJ1-2, the full variable domain is DGGITQSPKYLFRKEGQNVTLSCEQNLNHDAMYWYRQDPGQGLRLIYYSQIVNDFQKGDIAEGYSVSREKKESFPLTVTSAQKNPTAFYLCASRRDRDGGYTFGSGTRLTVV.

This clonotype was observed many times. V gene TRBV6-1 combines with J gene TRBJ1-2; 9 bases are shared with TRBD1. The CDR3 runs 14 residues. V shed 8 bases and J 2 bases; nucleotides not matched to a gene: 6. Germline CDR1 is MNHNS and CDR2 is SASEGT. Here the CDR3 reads CASGQGIRNYGYTF. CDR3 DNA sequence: TGTGCCAGCGGACAGGGGATTCGAAACTATGGCTACACCTTC.

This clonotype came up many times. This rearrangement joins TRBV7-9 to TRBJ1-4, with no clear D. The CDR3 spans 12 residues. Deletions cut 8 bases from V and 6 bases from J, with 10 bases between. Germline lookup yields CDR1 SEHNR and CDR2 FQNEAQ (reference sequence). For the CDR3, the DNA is TGTGCCAGCTCGGAAGGTGATGAAAAACTGTTTTTT. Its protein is CASSEGDEKLFF.

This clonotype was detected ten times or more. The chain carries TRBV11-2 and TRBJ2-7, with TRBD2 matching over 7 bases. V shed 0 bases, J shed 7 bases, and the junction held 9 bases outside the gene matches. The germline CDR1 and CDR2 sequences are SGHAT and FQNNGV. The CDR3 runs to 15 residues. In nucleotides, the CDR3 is TGTGCCAGCAGCTTAGATTGGGAGGGAACCCCTGAGCAGTACTTC. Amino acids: CASSLDWEGTPEQYF.

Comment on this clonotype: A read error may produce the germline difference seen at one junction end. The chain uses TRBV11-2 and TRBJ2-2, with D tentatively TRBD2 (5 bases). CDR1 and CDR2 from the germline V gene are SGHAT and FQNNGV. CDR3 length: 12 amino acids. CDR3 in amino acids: CASSLVSGEPFF. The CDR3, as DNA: TGTGCCAGCAGCTTAGTTTCCGGGGAGCCGTTTTTT.

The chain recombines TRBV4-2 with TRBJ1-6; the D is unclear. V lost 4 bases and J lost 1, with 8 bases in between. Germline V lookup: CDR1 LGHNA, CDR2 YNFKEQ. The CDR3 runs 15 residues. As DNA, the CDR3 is TGTGCCAGCAGCCGAGACGATTCCTATAATTCACCCCTCCACTTT. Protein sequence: CASSRDDSYNSPLHF.

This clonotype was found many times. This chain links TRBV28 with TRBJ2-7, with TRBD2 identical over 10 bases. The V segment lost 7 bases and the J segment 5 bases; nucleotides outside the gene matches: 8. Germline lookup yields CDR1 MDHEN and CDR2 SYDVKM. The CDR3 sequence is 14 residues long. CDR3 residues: CASTHSGGINEQYF. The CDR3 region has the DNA TGTGCCAGCACCCATAGCGGGGGGATCAACGAGCAGTACTTC.

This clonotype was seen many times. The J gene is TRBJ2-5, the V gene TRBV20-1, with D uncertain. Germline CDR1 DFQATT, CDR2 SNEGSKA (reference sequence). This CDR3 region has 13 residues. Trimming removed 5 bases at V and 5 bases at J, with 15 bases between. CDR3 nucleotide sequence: TGCAGTGCTCCGGAACACTATGGGGAGACCCAGTACTTC. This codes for CSAPEHYGETQYF.

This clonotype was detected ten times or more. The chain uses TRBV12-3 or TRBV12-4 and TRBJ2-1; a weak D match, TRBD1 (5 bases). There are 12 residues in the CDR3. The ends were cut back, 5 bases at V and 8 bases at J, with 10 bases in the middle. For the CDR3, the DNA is TGTGCCAGCAGTACAGGTAGGGATGAGCAGTTCTTC. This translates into CASSTGRDEQFF.

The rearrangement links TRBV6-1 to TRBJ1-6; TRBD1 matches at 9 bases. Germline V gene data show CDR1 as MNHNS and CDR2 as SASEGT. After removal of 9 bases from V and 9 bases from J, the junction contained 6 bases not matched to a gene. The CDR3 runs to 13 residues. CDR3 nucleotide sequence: TGTGCCAGTGAAGGACAGGGGTTTTCACCCCTCCACTTT. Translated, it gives CASEGQGFSPLHF.

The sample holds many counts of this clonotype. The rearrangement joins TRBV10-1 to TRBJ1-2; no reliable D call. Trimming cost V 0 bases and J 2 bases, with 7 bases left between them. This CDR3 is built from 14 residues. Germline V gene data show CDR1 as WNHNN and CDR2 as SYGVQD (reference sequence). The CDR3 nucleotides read TGCGCCAGCAGTGAGTCAGGGCGGAACTATGGCTACACCTTC. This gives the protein CASSESGRNYGYTF.

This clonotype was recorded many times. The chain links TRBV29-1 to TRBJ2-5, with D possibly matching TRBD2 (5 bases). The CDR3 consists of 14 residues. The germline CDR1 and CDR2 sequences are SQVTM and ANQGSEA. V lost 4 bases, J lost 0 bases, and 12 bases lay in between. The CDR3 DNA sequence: TGCAGCGTTGTCCCAGCGGCGTACCAAGAGACCCAGTACTTC. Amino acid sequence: CSVVPAAYQETQYF. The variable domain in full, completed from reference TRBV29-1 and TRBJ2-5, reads SAVISQKPSRDICQRGTSLTIQCQVDSQVTMMFWYRQQPGQSLTLIATANQGSEATYESGFVIDKFPISRPNLTFSTLTVSNMSPEDSSIYLCSVVPAAYQETQYFGPGTRLLVL.

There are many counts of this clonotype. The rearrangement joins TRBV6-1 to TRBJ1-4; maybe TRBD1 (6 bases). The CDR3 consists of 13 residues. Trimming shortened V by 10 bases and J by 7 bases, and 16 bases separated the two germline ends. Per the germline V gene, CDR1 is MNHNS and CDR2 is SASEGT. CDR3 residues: CAIGTHMGEKLFF. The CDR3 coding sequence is TGTGCCATAGGGACACACATGGGTGAAAAACTGTTTTTT.

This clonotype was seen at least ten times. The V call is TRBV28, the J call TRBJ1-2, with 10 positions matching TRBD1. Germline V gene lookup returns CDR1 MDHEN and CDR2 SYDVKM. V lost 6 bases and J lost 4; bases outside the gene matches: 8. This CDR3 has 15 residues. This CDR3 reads CASRVGTGAGYGYTF. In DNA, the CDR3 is TGTGCCAGCAGAGTCGGGACAGGGGCTGGCTATGGCTACACCTTC.

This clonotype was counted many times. The CDR3 coding sequence is TGTGCCAGCAGTCCCGAATGGCTAGCGGACACGAACACCGGGGAGCTGTTTTTT. Protein: CASSPEWLADTNTGELFF. The chain has TRBV9 and TRBJ2-2; 7 nucleotides agree with TRBD2. The junction had 13 bases not matched to a gene; V was cut back by 5 bases and J by 0 bases. Germline lookup yields CDR1 SGDLS and CDR2 YYNGEE. The CDR3 loop spans 18 amino acids. The entire variable domain, with the rest obtained from reference TRBV9 and TRBJ2-2, is as follows: DSGVTQTPKHLITATGQRVTLRCSPRSGDLSVYWYQQSLDQGLQFLIQYYNGEERAKGNILERFSAQQFPDLHSELNLSSLELGDSALYFCASSPEWLADTNTGELFFGEGSRLTVL.

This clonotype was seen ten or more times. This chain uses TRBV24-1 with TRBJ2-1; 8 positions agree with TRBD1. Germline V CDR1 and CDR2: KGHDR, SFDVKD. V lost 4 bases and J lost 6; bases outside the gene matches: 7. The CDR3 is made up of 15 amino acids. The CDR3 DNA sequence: TGTGCCACCAGTGAGCCCTTCAGGGGGCTCAATGAGCAGTTCTTC. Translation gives CATSEPFRGLNEQFF.

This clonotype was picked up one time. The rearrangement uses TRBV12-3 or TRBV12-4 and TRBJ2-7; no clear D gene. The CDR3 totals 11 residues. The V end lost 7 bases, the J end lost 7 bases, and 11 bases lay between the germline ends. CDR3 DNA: TGTGCCAGCACCTCTGGATCGGAGCAGTACTTC. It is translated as CASTSGSEQYF.

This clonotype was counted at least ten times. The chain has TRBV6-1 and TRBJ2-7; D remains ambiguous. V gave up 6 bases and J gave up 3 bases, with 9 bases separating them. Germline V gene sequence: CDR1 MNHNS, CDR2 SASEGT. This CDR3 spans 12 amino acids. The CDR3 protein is CASSATIYEQYF. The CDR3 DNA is TGTGCCAGCAGCGCAACCATCTACGAGCAGTACTTC.